This T cell receptor beta chain was documented in a study of T-cell reconstitution after alpha-beta-depleted transplantation in children. There are many counts of this clonotype. Its target is unknown. General study points: Newly produced T cells mostly accounted for T-cell counts and diversity one year post-transplant.

Unique molecular identifiers featured in how the TCRbeta library was prepared. MiXCR was run by TCRdb on the PCR reads, yielding one entry per CDR3 protein. The sample has 200,000 to 250,000 distinct CDR3 sequences, about 11% seen once. The clonotype comes from a child less than two years old with acute myeloid leukemia, due to receive a stem cell transplant. Sequenced material: PBMCs, taken before TCRalphabeta/CD19-depleted stem cell transplant.

In DNA, the CDR3 is TGTGCCAGCAGCAAAGATGTGTTCCGTCAGCCCCAGCATTTT. This gives the protein CASSKDVFRQPQHF. J is TRBJ1-5 and V is TRBV21-1. TRBV21-1 constitutes a pseudogene. CDR3 length: 14 residues.